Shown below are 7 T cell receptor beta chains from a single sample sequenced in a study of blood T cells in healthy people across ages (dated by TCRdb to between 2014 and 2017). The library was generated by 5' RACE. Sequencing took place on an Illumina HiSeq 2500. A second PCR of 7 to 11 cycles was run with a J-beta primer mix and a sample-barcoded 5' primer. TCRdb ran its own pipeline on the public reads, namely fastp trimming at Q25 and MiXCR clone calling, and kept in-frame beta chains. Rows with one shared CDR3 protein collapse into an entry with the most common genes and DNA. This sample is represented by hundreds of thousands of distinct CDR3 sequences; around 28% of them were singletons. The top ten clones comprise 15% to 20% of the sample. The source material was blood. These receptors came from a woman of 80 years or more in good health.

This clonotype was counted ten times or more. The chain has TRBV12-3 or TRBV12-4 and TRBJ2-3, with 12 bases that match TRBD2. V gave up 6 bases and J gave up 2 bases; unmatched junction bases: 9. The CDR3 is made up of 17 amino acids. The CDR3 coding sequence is TGTGCCAGCAGGCCTCTTGGGACTAGCGGGCCCACAGATACGCAGTATTTT. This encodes CASRPLGTSGPTDTQYF.

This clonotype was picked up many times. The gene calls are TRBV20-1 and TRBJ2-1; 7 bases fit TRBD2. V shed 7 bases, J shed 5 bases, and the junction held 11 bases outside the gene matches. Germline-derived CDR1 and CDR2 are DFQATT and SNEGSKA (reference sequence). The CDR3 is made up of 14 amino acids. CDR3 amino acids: CSVRTLATHNEQFF. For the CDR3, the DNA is TGCAGTGTCAGAACACTAGCGACCCACAATGAGCAGTTCTTC.

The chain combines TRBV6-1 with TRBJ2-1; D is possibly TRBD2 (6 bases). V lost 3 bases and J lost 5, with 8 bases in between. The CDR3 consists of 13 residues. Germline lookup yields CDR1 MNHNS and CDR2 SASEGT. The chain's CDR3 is CASSDSGHNEQFF. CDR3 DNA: TGTGCCAGCAGTGACAGCGGGCACAATGAGCAGTTCTTC.

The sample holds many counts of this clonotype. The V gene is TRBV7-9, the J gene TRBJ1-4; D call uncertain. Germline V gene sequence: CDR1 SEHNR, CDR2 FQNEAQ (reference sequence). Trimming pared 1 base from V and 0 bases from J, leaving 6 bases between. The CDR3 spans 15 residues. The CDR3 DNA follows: TGTGCCAGCAGCTTAGGGGCTACAACTAATGAAAAACTGTTTTTT. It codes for CASSLGATTNEKLFF.

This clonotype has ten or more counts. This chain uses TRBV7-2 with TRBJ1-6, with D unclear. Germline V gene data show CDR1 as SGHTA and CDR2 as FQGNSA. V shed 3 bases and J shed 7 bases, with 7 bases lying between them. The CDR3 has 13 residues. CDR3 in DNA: TGTGCCAGCAGCTTTGAAGGGAATTCACCCCTCCACTTT. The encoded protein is CASSFEGNSPLHF. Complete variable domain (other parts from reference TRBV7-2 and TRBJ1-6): GAGVSQSPSNKVTEKGKDVELRCDPISGHTALYWYRQSLGQGLEFLIYFQGNSAPDKSGLPSDRFSAERTGGSVSTLTIQRTQQEDSAVYLCASSFEGNSPLHFGNGTRLTVT.

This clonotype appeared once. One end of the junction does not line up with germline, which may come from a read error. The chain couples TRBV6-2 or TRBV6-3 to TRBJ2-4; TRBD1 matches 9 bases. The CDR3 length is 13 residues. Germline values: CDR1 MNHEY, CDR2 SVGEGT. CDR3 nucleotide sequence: TGCGCCAGCAGGACGGGGACAGGGAGCATTCAGTACTTC. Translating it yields CASRTGTGSIQYF.

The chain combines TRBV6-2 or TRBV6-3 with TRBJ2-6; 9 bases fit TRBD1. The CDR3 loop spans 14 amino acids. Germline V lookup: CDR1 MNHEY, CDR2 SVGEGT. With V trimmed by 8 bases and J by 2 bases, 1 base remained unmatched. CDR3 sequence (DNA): TGTGCCAGCGGACAGGGGACTGGGGCCAACGTCCTGACTTTC. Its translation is CASGQGTGANVLTF.